What follows are 27 T cell receptor beta chains derived from one specimen sequenced in a study of brain T cells in children with intractable seizures. The repertoire was sequenced with immunoSEQ multiplex PCR; TCRdb's copy has only in-frame clones and lacks some. The sample has around 100,000 clones; approximately 94% are singletons. Here the sequenced sample was peripheral blood, taken at surgery. The receptors derive from a boy younger than two with hemimegalencephaly and intractable seizures.

This chain connects TRBV5-6 to TRBJ2-1; D possibly corresponds to TRBD2 (5 bases). Trimming took off 0 bases at V and 10 bases at J, with 8 bases between the two ends. Germline lookup yields CDR1 SGHDT and CDR2 YYEEEE. The CDR3 sequence is 12 residues long. The CDR3 region is CASSLARGEQFF. Written as DNA, the CDR3 is TGTGCCAGCAGCTTGGCTAGAGGGGAGCAGTTCTTC.

V is TRBV2 and J is TRBJ2-7; the D gene is possibly TRBD1 (5 bases). Trimming took off 7 bases at V and 2 bases at J, with 12 bases between the two ends. CDR3 length equals 13 residues. Germline V CDR1 and CDR2: SNHLY, FYNNEI. The CDR3 loop reads CASTTGRAYEQYF. CDR3 nucleotide sequence: TGTGCCAGCACCACTGGCAGGGCCTACGAGCAGTACTTC.

The chain carries TRBV6-5 and TRBJ2-7, with TRBD1 matching 7 bases. CDR1 and CDR2 from the germline V gene are MNHEY and SVGAGI. The CDR3 spans 13 residues. The ends lost 8 bases at V and 3 bases at J; junction bases unmatched: 7. In nucleotides, the CDR3 is TGTGCCAGCCGGACAGGTAGATTCTACGAGCAGTACTTC. Its translation: CASRTGRFYEQYF.

This chain connects TRBV4-2 to TRBJ2-7; 8 bases agree with TRBD2. The CDR3 sequence is 12 residues long. The J segment lost 6 bases and the V segment lost 8 bases, leaving 6 bases of the junction unmatched. Germline CDR1 and CDR2: LGHNA and YNFKEQ. The CDR3 sequence: CASRRGGFEQYF. The CDR3 bases are TGTGCCAGCCGCCGCGGGGGGTTCGAGCAGTACTTC.

The chain couples TRBV10-3 to TRBJ1-3; the D gene is possibly TRBD1 (5 bases). Trimming took 6 bases from V and 4 from J, leaving 13 bases between them. The CDR3 is made up of 14 amino acids. Germline loops: CDR1 ENHRY, CDR2 SYGVKD. This CDR3 is CAIRDNESGNTIYF. CDR3 DNA: TGTGCCATCAGGGACAATGAATCCGGAAACACCATATATTTT.

The rearrangement uses TRBV24-1 and TRBJ2-3; the D gene is possibly TRBD2 (5 bases). There are 14 residues in the CDR3. Per the germline V gene, CDR1 is KGHDR and CDR2 is SFDVKD. The V end lost 5 bases, the J end lost 0 bases, and 8 bases lay between the germline ends. CDR3 nucleotides: TGTGCCACCAGTGTCGGGGATAGCACAGATACGCAGTATTTT. Protein sequence: CATSVGDSTDTQYF.

This rearrangement joins TRBV10-2 to TRBJ2-5, with D maybe TRBD2 (6 bases). Per the germline V gene, CDR1 is WSHSY and CDR2 is SAAADI. This CDR3 has 13 amino acids. V was clipped by 7 bases and J by 1 base, with 10 bases between them. CDR3 DNA: TGCGCCAGCAAGGTAGCGGCCCAAGAGACCCAGTACTTC. Translation: CASKVAAQETQYF.

The chain recombines TRBV11-2 with TRBJ2-7; 10 nucleotides agree with TRBD2. With 2 bases clipped from V and 9 bases from J, the junction kept 7 bases outside the gene matches. The CDR3 is 14 residues long. Germline V lookup: CDR1 SGHAT, CDR2 FQNNGV. The CDR3 DNA is TGTGCCAGCAGCTTAAAGCGGGAGGGCCTTGCGCAGTACTTC. This gives the protein CASSLKREGLAQYF.

The chain carries TRBV4-3 and TRBJ2-7; no clear D gene. The CDR3 totals 13 residues. CDR1 is LGHNA, CDR2 YSLEER, per germline. V lost 1 base, J lost 2 bases, and 6 bases lay in between. The CDR3 protein is CASSQGVTYEQYF. The CDR3, as DNA: TGCGCCAGCAGCCAAGGGGTGACCTACGAGCAGTACTTC.

This chain connects TRBV2 to TRBJ1-4; D might be TRBD1 (5 bases). This CDR3 is 13 amino acids long. Germline V gives CDR1 SNHLY, CDR2 FYNNEI. V lost 8 bases, J lost 3 bases, and 10 bases lay in between. Here the CDR3 DNA reads TGTGCCAGCGGTACGGGGCCTAATGAAAAACTGTTTTTT. It encodes CASGTGPNEKLFF.

The J gene is TRBJ2-7, the V gene TRBV4-1; D not resolved. The CDR3 spans 15 residues. V lost 2 bases and J lost 2, with 13 bases in between. Looked up from germline, CDR1 is MGHRA and CDR2 is YSYEKL. The CDR3 DNA follows: TGCGCCAGCAGCCAACATAGGGTGGGTCCCTACGAGCAGTACTTC. Protein sequence: CASSQHRVGPYEQYF.

V gene TRBV7-8 combines with J gene TRBJ1-6; D may be TRBD1 (5 bases). The CDR3 spans 13 residues. Germline CDR1 is SGHVS and CDR2 is FQNEAQ. The V end was cut by 3 bases, the J end by 9 bases, with 9 bases between. CDR3 sequence reads: CASSLGGGSPLHF. The CDR3 region has the DNA TGTGCCAGCAGCTTGGGTGGGGGTTCACCCCTCCACTTT.

The chain is built from TRBV7-6 and TRBJ2-7, with TRBD2 identical over 8 bases. The germline CDR1 and CDR2 sequences are SGHVS and FNYEAQ. The ends lost 4 bases at V and 2 bases at J; junction bases unmatched: 10. This CDR3 has 16 residues. The chain's CDR3 is CASSSLLGRAPYEQYF. The CDR3 nucleotides are TGTGCCAGCAGCTCACTGCTCGGGAGGGCCCCCTACGAGCAGTACTTC.

The genes are TRBV2 and TRBJ1-2; 9 bases are shared with TRBD1. This CDR3 is 16 amino acids long. V gave up 6 bases and J gave up 4 bases; unmatched junction bases: 12. The germline gives CDR1 SNHLY, CDR2 FYNNEI. The CDR3 sequence is CASRGQGLGRRYGYTF. The CDR3 nucleotides are TGTGCCAGCAGGGGACAGGGTTTGGGTCGACGCTATGGCTACACCTTC.

The chain joins TRBV18 to TRBJ1-5; D ambiguous. CDR1 and CDR2 from the germline V gene are KGHSH and LQKENI. V shed 3 bases and J shed 1 base, with 10 bases lying between them. The CDR3 consists of 15 residues. The CDR3 nucleotides read TGTGCCAGCTCACCGAGGGTAAGCAGCAATCAGCCCCAGCATTTT. Its translation: CASSPRVSSNQPQHF.

J is TRBJ2-5 and V is TRBV4-1; TRBD1 or TRBD2 may be the D gene (5 bases each). V dropped 0 bases and J dropped 6 bases, with 23 bases sitting between them. CDR3 length: 18 residues. Germline V gene lookup returns CDR1 MGHRA and CDR2 YSYEKL. The CDR3 region is CASSQDGPPGPPGQTQYF. In DNA form, the CDR3 reads TGCGCCAGCAGCCAAGACGGCCCCCCGGGACCCCCAGGACAGACCCAGTACTTC.

The chain has TRBV6-5 and TRBJ1-6, with 10 bases that match TRBD1. The CDR3 totals 15 residues. Germline CDR1 reads MNHEY; CDR2 reads SVGAGI. V was pared by 6 bases and J by 10 bases, with 9 bases of the junction left unmatched. CDR3: CASSSDRGLRSPLHF. The DNA for the CDR3 is TGTGCCAGCAGCTCGGACAGGGGGTTGCGGTCACCCCTCCACTTT.

The CDR3: CAISSGYQETQYF. The CDR3 DNA reads as TGTGCCATCAGTAGCGGGTACCAAGAGACCCAGTACTTC. This sequence joins TRBV10-3 and TRBJ2-5; maybe TRBD2 (6 bases). Germline CDR1 is ENHRY and CDR2 is SYGVKD. This CDR3 contains 13 residues. Trimming removed 5 bases at V and 0 bases at J, with 7 bases between.

The chain is built from TRBV11-2 and TRBJ2-7, with D uncertain. This CDR3 is 14 amino acids long. CDR1 SGHAT and CDR2 FQNNGV come from the germline V gene. V gave up 5 bases and J gave up 3 bases, with 14 bases separating them. DNA for the CDR3: TGTGCCAGCAGCCCGAACTCGGGCTTCTACGAGCAGTACTTC. Its protein product is CASSPNSGFYEQYF. Combining the CDR3 with reference TRBV11-2 and TRBJ2-7 gives the whole variable domain EAGVAQSPRYKIIEKRQSVAFWCNPISGHATLYWYQQILGQGPKLLIQFQNNGVVDDSQLPKDRFSAERLKGVDSTLKIQPAKLEDSAVYLCASSPNSGFYEQYFGPGTRLTVT.

This chain uses TRBV13 with TRBJ2-1, with D tentatively TRBD2 (5 bases). Germline loops: CDR1 PRHDT, CDR2 FYEKMQ (reference sequence). The CDR3 loop spans 16 amino acids. The V and J ends lost 2 bases and 0 bases respectively, with 11 bases between them. The CDR3 DNA reads TGTGCCAGCAGCTTACCTCAGCGGAGCTCCTACAATGAGCAGTTCTTC. Translating gives CASSLPQRSSYNEQFF.

The count of this clone is one. This chain links TRBV6-1 with TRBJ2-7; TRBD2 matches 7 bases. V lost 8 bases, J lost 4 bases, and 8 bases stayed unmatched. This CDR3 spans 13 amino acids. Germline CDR1 reads MNHNS; CDR2 reads SASEGT. The CDR3 coding sequence is TGTGCCAGCTCAAGAAGCGGGGAATACGAGCAGTACTTC. Protein: CASSRSGEYEQYF.

The chain uses TRBV7-8 and TRBJ2-3, with TRBD2 identical over 13 bases. Germline V gene sequence: CDR1 SGHVS, CDR2 FQNEAQ. The CDR3 contains 18 residues. V trimming: 4 bases; J trimming: 6 bases; junction bases outside the gene matches: 13. The CDR3 nucleotides read TGTGCCAGCAGCTGGGGGGGACTAGCGGGATGGAGAGGGGATACGCAGTATTTT. It is translated as CASSWGGLAGWRGDTQYF.

The CDR3 bases are TGCGCCAGCAGCCAAGCTCCAGGGGGACTAGCGCTCTCCTACGAGCAGTACTTC. Translating it yields CASSQAPGGLALSYEQYF. V is TRBV4-1 and J is TRBJ2-7, with 10 bases fitting TRBD2. The junction had 9 bases not matched to a gene; V was cut back by 1 base and J by 0 bases. Germline CDR1 MGHRA, CDR2 YSYEKL. The CDR3 covers 18 residues.

This chain uses TRBV11-2 with TRBJ2-7, with TRBD2 identical over 10 bases. Germline lookup yields CDR1 SGHAT and CDR2 FQNNGV. This CDR3 has 18 amino acids. With 3 bases clipped from V and 1 base from J, the junction kept 12 bases outside the gene matches. The CDR3 spells CASSLGRGGLAESYEQYF. In DNA form, the CDR3 reads TGTGCCAGCAGCTTGGGACGGGGAGGACTAGCGGAATCCTACGAGCAGTACTTC.

J is TRBJ2-6 and V is TRBV5-1; 9 bases map to TRBD1. V shed 4 bases, J shed 0 bases, and the junction held 14 bases outside the gene matches. This CDR3 region has 20 residues. Germline V CDR1 and CDR2: SGHRS, YFSETQ. The CDR3 loop reads CASSHTRWTGVRSGANVLTF. CDR3 DNA sequence: TGCGCCAGCAGCCATACGAGATGGACAGGGGTGCGCTCTGGGGCCAACGTCCTGACTTTC. Using reference TRBV5-1 and TRBJ2-6 for the parts outside the CDR3, the full variable domain is KAGVTQTPRYLIKTRGQQVTLSCSPISGHRSVSWYQQTPGQGLQFLFEYFSETQRNKGNFPGRFSGRQFSNSRSEMNVSTLELGDSALYLCASSHTRWTGVRSGANVLTFGAGSRLTVL.

J is TRBJ1-2 and V is TRBV11-3; D gene ambiguous. Trimming removed 5 bases from V and 4 bases from J, with 11 bases in between. The V gene's germline CDR1 is SGHNT and CDR2 YENEEA. This CDR3 is 13 amino acids long. This CDR3 reads CASSPSEGYGYTF. The CDR3 nucleotides read TGTGCCAGCAGCCCCTCGGAGGGCTATGGCTACACCTTC.

The chain combines TRBV27 with TRBJ1-6; no clear D gene. This CDR3 has 15 residues. Germline-derived CDR1 and CDR2 are MNHEY and SMNVEV (reference sequence). V gave up 2 bases and J gave up 9 bases, with 14 bases separating them. Here the CDR3 DNA reads TGTGCCAGCAGTTTAGTTAGCGGCGGGCGTTCACCCCTCCACTTT. Protein sequence: CASSLVSGGRSPLHF.